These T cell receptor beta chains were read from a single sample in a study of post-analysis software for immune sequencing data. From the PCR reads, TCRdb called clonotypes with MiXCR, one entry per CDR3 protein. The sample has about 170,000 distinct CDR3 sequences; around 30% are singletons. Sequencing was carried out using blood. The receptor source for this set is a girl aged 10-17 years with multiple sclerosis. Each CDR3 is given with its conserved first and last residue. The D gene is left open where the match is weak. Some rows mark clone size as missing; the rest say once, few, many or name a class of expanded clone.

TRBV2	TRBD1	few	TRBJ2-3	TGTGCCTGCAGCGTCACAGGGGGCGAAGATACGCAGTATTTT	CACSVTGGEDTQYF
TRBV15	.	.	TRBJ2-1	TGTGCCACCAGCAACAGGGGGGGATCAGAGACCCAGTTCTTC	CATSNRGGSETQFF
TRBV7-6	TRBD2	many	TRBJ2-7	TGTGCCAGCAGCACCGGACTAGGAATTAGCGAGCAGTACTTC	CASSTGLGISEQYF
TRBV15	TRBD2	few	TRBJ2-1	TGTGCCACCAGATGGACTAGCGGGCTTCTCTACAATGAGCAGTTCTTC	CATRWTSGLLYNEQFF
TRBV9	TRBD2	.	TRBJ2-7	TGTGCCAGCAGCTTCGGACTAGCAAATGGGCAGTACTTC	CASSFGLANGQYF
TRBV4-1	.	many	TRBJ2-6	TGCGCCAGCAGCCAAATCTCTGGGGCCAACGTCCTGACTTTC	CASSQISGANVLTF
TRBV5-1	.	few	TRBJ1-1	TGCGCCAGCAGCTCGAGGAACCGGGGGATGGCGAACACTGAAGCTTTCTTT	CASSSRNRGMANTEAFF
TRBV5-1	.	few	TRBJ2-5	TGCGCCAGCTCCGATCCCAGGGACGGAGGAGAGACCCGGTACTTC	CASSDPRDGGETRYF
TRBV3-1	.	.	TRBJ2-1	TGTGCCAGCAGCCAAGATCGGGGGCGAAGTGAGCAGTTCTTC	CASSQDRGRSEQFF
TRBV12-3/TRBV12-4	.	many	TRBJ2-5	TGTGCCAGCAGTTTTGTCCTTGGGTCCCAAGAGACCCAGTACTTC	CASSFVLGSQETQYF
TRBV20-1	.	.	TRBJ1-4	TGCAGTGCTTTAATGGGTGAAAAACTGTTTTTT	CSALMGEKLFF
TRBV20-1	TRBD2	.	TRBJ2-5	TGCAGTGCCCCGACTAGCGGGGTTTCGGAGACCCAGTACTTC	CSAPTSGVSETQYF
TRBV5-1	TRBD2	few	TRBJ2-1	TGCGCCAGCAGCTCTGGAGCGGGAGCAGAGACCCAGTTCTTC	CASSSGAGAETQFF
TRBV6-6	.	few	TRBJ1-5	TGTGCCAGCAGTTACCTAACTAGTCAGCCCCAGCATTTT	CASSYLTSQPQHF
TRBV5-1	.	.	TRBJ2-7	TGCGCCAGCAGCTTGCGCAGGGACGAGCAGTACTTC	CASSLRRDEQYF
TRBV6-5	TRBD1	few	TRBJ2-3	TGTGCCAGCAGTCGAGGACAGGGGGCAGATACGCAGTATTTT	CASSRGQGADTQYF
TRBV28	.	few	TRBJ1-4	TGTGCCAGCAGTTGGGACCGACCAGAGAAACTGTTTTTT	CASSWDRPEKLFF
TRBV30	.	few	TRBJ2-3	TGTGCCTGGAGCTTCGTCCGAGGTACGCAGTATTTT	CAWSFVRGTQYF
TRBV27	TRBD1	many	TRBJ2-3	TGTGCCAGCAGTCTAGGACAGGGGGCGCGTCGGCCCACAGATACGCAGTATTTT	CASSLGQGARRPTDTQYF
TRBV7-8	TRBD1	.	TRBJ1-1	TGTGCCAGCAGCTTCCAGACAGGGGTTGGCACTGAAGCTTTCTTT	CASSFQTGVGTEAFF
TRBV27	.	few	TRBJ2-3	TGTGCCAGCAGTTTTTATGCGCAGCCGACAGATACGCAGTATTTT	CASSFYAQPTDTQYF
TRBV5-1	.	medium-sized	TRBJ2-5	TGCGCCAGCAGCTTGACTCCAGCGGACGGGGAGACCCAGTACTTC	CASSLTPADGETQYF
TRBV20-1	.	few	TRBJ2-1	TGCAGTGCTAGACCTAATTCCTACAATGAGCAGTTCTTC	CSARPNSYNEQFF
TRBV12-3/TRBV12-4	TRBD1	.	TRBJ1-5	TGTGCCAGCAGTTTACGGGGACAGGCGGTGAACCAGCCCCAGCATTTT	CASSLRGQAVNQPQHF
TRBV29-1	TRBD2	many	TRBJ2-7	TGCAGCGTTGCTGGACTAGCGGTAACCTACGAGCAGTACTTC	CSVAGLAVTYEQYF
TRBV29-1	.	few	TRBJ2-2	TGCAGCGTTGGGGGGATCCACGCGAACACCGGGGAGCTGTTTTTT	CSVGGIHANTGELFF
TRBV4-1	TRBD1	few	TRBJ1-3	TGCGCCAGCAGCCAAGCCGGACAGGGTAGAAACACCATATATTTT	CASSQAGQGRNTIYF
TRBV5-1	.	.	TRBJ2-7	TGCGCCAGCAGCGTCCGGGGCCCGCCCTACGAGCAGTACTTC	CASSVRGPPYEQYF
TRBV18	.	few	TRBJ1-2	TGTGCCAGCTCACCACCGGGGAACAGGGACGGCTATGGCTACACCTTC	CASSPPGNRDGYGYTF